The 6 T cell receptor beta chains listed next were all sequenced from one sample in a study of immune evolution from preneoplasia to lung adenocarcinoma. Measured with immunoSEQ multiplex PCR; TCRdb has only the in-frame clones, and not every one. The sample contains under 8,000 clones, 83% of which appear only once. Sequencing was carried out using FFPE minimally invasive lung adenocarcinoma tissue. These receptors all come from a person between 65 and 79 years old with lung adenocarcinoma.

This clone was observed a handful of times. This chain connects TRBV28 to TRBJ2-5; 7 bases are shared with TRBD1. CDR3 length: 14 amino acids. The V segment lost 8 bases and the J segment 1 base; nucleotides outside the gene matches: 7. Germline V gene lookup returns CDR1 MDHEN and CDR2 SYDVKM. For the CDR3, the DNA is TGTGCCAGCGGCCCAGGACAGGCCCAAGAGACCCAGTACTTC. As protein: CASGPGQAQETQYF.

V usage is TRBV7-6 and J usage is TRBJ1-5; a possible D gene is TRBD1 (5 bases). This CDR3 is 15 amino acids long. V lost 0 bases, J lost 7 bases, and 13 bases lay in between. Germline V gene lookup returns CDR1 SGHVS and CDR2 FNYEAQ. CDR3 in amino acids: CASSLAQGGGQPQHF. CDR3 bases: TGTGCCAGCAGCTTAGCCCAGGGAGGCGGACAGCCCCAGCATTTT.

This clone is classed as medium-sized. V usage is TRBV7-3 and J usage is TRBJ2-3; D not resolved. Trimming took off 2 bases at V and 2 bases at J, with 5 bases between the two ends. CDR3 length: 13 amino acids. Germline V gives CDR1 SGHTA, CDR2 FQGTGA. The CDR3 spells CASSLPNTDTQYF. The CDR3, as DNA: TGTGCCAGCAGCTTACCCAACACAGATACGCAGTATTTT.

The chain links TRBV2 to TRBJ2-5, with TRBD2 matching over 15 bases. CDR3 length equals 16 residues. Germline loops: CDR1 SNHLY, CDR2 FYNNEI. Trimming took 7 bases from V and 4 from J; bases not matched to a gene: 7. As DNA, the CDR3 is TGTGCCAGCAAACCGGGACTAGCGGGGGGACTAGAGACCCAGTACTTC. Residues: CASKPGLAGGLETQYF.

The CDR3 loop reads CASSYSSTYGTQYF. CDR3 nucleotide sequence: TGTGCCAGCAGTTACTCGTCTACCTACGGTACGCAGTATTTT. The chain has TRBV6-7 and TRBJ2-3; no definite D call. TRBV6-7 is marked as an open reading frame, function uncertain. Trimming left V 0 bases short and J 8 bases short, with 12 bases between. CDR3 length: 14 amino acids.

This clone was picked up a small number of times. The chain couples TRBV30 to TRBJ1-2, with a tentative D call TRBD1 (5 bases). Deletions cut 3 bases from V and 5 bases from J, with 19 bases between. Germline V gene data show CDR1 as GTSNPN and CDR2 as SVGIG (reference sequence). The CDR3 is made up of 15 amino acids. The CDR3 DNA is TGTGCCTGGAGGCCCGTGTTGGAGAGGGGATATGGCTACACCTTC. This encodes CAWRPVLERGYGYTF.